The present T cell receptor beta chain was sequenced within a study of blood T cell repertoires in COVID-19. This CDR3 has 14 amino acids. Trimming left V 6 bases short and J 5 bases short, with 13 bases between. The V gene's germline CDR1 is MNHEY and CDR2 SVGAGI. Measured with immunoSEQ multiplex PCR; TCRdb has only the in-frame clones, and not every one. Of around 130,000 clones listed, about 81% are singletons. All enrollees were roughly 18 to 89 years old and from fewer than 30 US areas. Each participant's cohort was designated according to participant-reported clinical history. The clonotype comes from a man aged 35-49 years with acute COVID-19. This chain links TRBV6-5 with TRBJ2-2; D is uncertain. Sequenced input: PBMCs or T cells enriched from blood (not recorded which). The DNA of the CDR3 is TGTGCCAGCAGACCACAAACCGGGACCGGGGAGCTGTTTTTT. It specifies CASRPQTGTGELFF.